The 9 T cell receptor beta chains below all came from one sample that was sequenced in a study of T cells in narcolepsy. The method was immunoSEQ multiplex PCR; TCRdb's version includes in-frame clones alone and lacks a portion of them. The table has about 25,000 clones, just under 85% seen once. Specimen: CD45RA- memory CD4+ T cells from PBMCs. The receptor source for this set is a human donor with narcolepsy.

V is TRBV11-3 and J is TRBJ2-5; no reliable D call. The CDR3 sequence is 13 residues long. V was trimmed by 6 bases and J by 1 base, leaving 9 bases between them. Germline V gene lookup returns CDR1 SGHNT and CDR2 YENEEA. CDR3 in amino acids: CASSVRSQETQYF. DNA of the CDR3: TGTGCCAGCAGTGTCAGGTCCCAAGAGACCCAGTACTTC. The entire variable domain, with the rest obtained from reference TRBV11-3 and TRBJ2-5, is as follows: EAGVVQSPRYKIIEKKQPVAFWCNPISGHNTLYWYLQNLGQGPELLIRYENEEAVDDSQLPKDRFSAERLKGVDSTLKIQPAELGDSAVYLCASSVRSQETQYFGPGTRLLVL.

V and J are TRBV5-1 and TRBJ2-5, with 7 bases matching TRBD2. With 3 bases clipped from V and 1 base from J, the junction kept 6 bases outside the gene matches. The germline CDR1 and CDR2 sequences are SGHRS and YFSETQ. This CDR3 region has 15 residues. The CDR3 DNA sequence: TGCGCCAGCAGCTACGGCGGGGGATCCCAAGAGACCCAGTACTTC. Its protein product is CASSYGGGSQETQYF.

The chain employs TRBV28 and TRBJ2-7, with D perhaps TRBD2 (7 bases). The CDR3 covers 14 residues. Germline assignment: CDR1 MDHEN and CDR2 SYDVKM. V was clipped by 8 bases and J by 7 bases, with 21 bases between them. The DNA for the CDR3 is TGTGCCAGCGTGATGCCCCGGGGGGCGAGGGAGCAGTACTTC. It yields the protein CASVMPRGAREQYF.

This clone was detected only once. Within the sample, other DNA sequences also encode this same CDR3. The rearrangement uses TRBV19 and TRBJ2-1; D call uncertain. Germline V gene lookup returns CDR1 LNHDA and CDR2 SQIVND (reference sequence). The CDR3 covers 14 residues. Trimming shortened V by 4 bases and J by 1 base, and 8 bases separated the two germline ends. The CDR3: CASSTQGSYNEQFF. Written as DNA, the CDR3 is TGTGCCAGTAGTACTCAAGGGTCCTACAATGAGCAGTTCTTC.

Notes on this clone: Other DNA sequences from this sample encode an identical CDR3 as well. The chain joins TRBV2 to TRBJ2-7; 7 bases are shared with TRBD1. Per the germline V gene, CDR1 is SNHLY and CDR2 is FYNNEI. Germline trimming cut 4 bases from V and 7 bases from J; bases unmatched to any gene: 1. The CDR3 spans 11 residues. As DNA, the CDR3 is TGTGCCAGCAGTGGACAGGGAGAGCAGTACTTC. This sequence encodes CASSGQGEQYF.

J is TRBJ2-7 and V is TRBV2; unclear D gene. The germline gives CDR1 SNHLY, CDR2 FYNNEI. Trimming took 6 bases from V and 0 from J, leaving 9 bases between them. The CDR3 runs 13 residues. CDR3 in amino acids: CASRTLSSYEQYF. For the CDR3, the DNA is TGTGCCAGCAGGACTCTCAGCTCCTACGAGCAGTACTTC.

The gene calls are TRBV4-1 and TRBJ1-4; 9 positions agree with TRBD1. V lost 4 bases and J lost 10; bases outside the gene matches: 10. This CDR3 region has 15 residues. From germline, CDR1 is MGHRA and CDR2 YSYEKL. CDR3 residues: CASSPSDRGFRKLFF. CDR3 DNA: TGCGCCAGCAGCCCGTCGGACAGGGGATTCAGAAAACTGTTTTTT.

The chain combines TRBV5-5 with TRBJ1-5; D uncertain. V was trimmed by 0 bases and J by 3 bases, leaving 7 bases between them. The CDR3 sequence is 14 residues long. The germline CDR1 and CDR2 sequences are SGHKS and YYEKEE (reference sequence). The CDR3 reads CASSLGVFNQPQHF. CDR3 DNA sequence: TGTGCCAGCAGCTTGGGAGTCTTCAATCAGCCCCAGCATTTT.

The rearrangement uses TRBV4-3 and TRBJ1-2; TRBD1 matches 8 bases. The V gene's germline CDR1 is LGHNA and CDR2 YSLEER. Trimming removed 0 bases from V and 3 bases from J; junction bases left unmatched: 6. The CDR3 is made up of 16 amino acids. CDR3 DNA sequence: TGCGCCAGCAGCCAAGATCAGGGGACAGGAGACTATGGCTACACCTTC. It yields the protein CASSQDQGTGDYGYTF.